This entry lists 6 T cell receptor beta chains sequenced from one sample in a study of CD8 T cell repertoires and HIV-1 epitope variants. This table comes from immunoSEQ multiplex PCR, and its TCRdb copy is limited to in-frame clones, with some not included. The sample contains 80,000 to 95,000 clones, just under 75% of which appear only once. Source material: uncultured baseline CD8+ T cells from peripheral blood mononuclear cells (PBMCs). The origin of the receptors is a male donor with HIV.

This chain links TRBV28 with TRBJ1-3; the D gene is possibly TRBD1 (5 bases). V gave up 7 bases and J gave up 2 bases, with 9 bases separating them. Germline CDR1 and CDR2: MDHEN and SYDVKM. The length of the CDR3 is 13 residues. Written as DNA, the CDR3 is TGTGCCAGCAATTGGGGGACTGGAAACACCATATATTTT. Protein sequence: CASNWGTGNTIYF.

The V and J genes are TRBV28 and TRBJ1-1, with a tentative D call TRBD1 (5 bases). The length of the CDR3 is 12 residues. Looked up from germline, CDR1 is MDHEN and CDR2 is SYDVKM. Trimming shortened V by 10 bases and J by 7 bases, and 16 bases separated the two germline ends. The CDR3 DNA reads as TGTGCCACCGTTTTCAGGGTGGGTGAAGCTTTCTTT. This encodes CATVFRVGEAFF.

This sequence joins TRBV19 and TRBJ2-2, with D unclear. V dropped 5 bases and J dropped 2 bases, with 15 bases sitting between them. The CDR3 contains 16 residues. CDR1 and CDR2 (germline): LNHDA, SQIVND (reference sequence). Written as DNA, the CDR3 is TGTGCCAGTAGTCCAAGAAACTCCCTCAACACCGGGGAGCTGTTTTTT. Its protein product is CASSPRNSLNTGELFF.

The chain employs TRBV13 and TRBJ2-5; 11 nucleotides align to TRBD2. The CDR3 spans 19 residues. Germline trimming cut 5 bases from V and 4 bases from J; bases unmatched to any gene: 18. Germline values: CDR1 PRHDT, CDR2 FYEKMQ (reference sequence). The CDR3 here is CASSPRTGVAGGPGETQYF. As DNA, the CDR3 is TGTGCCAGCAGCCCAAGGACGGGGGTAGCGGGAGGGCCTGGAGAGACCCAGTACTTC. The whole variable domain, filled in from reference TRBV13 and TRBJ2-5, reads AAGVIQSPRHLIKEKRETATLKCYPIPRHDTVYWYQQGPGQDPQFLISFYEKMQSDKGSIPDRFSAQQFSDYHSELNMSSLELGDSALYFCASSPRTGVAGGPGETQYFGPGTRLLVL.

The chain has TRBV10-3 and TRBJ2-7, with no clear D. V lost 3 bases and J 7 bases, leaving 19 bases between the germline ends. Germline CDR1 reads ENHRY; CDR2 reads SYGVKD. CDR3 length: 15 amino acids. The CDR3 is CAISDRITDPTEQYF. DNA of the CDR3: TGTGCCATCAGTGACCGCATTACCGACCCAACAGAGCAGTACTTC.

The V gene is TRBV2, the J gene TRBJ2-5; unclear D gene. The CDR3 is made up of 13 amino acids. CDR1 is SNHLY, CDR2 FYNNEI, per germline. V gave up 7 bases and J gave up 2 bases, with 11 bases separating them. CDR3 coding DNA: TGTGCCAGCAACGCAGGAATACAAGAGACCCAGTACTTC. This gives the protein CASNAGIQETQYF.